This T cell receptor beta chain was observed in a study of breast tumors, draining lymph nodes, adjacent tissues. Study-wide results and limits: The data were judged consistent with most tumor T cells coming from lymph node and expanding in tumor. Tumor TCR diversity was below lymph nodes but above nontumor tissue.

Breast cancer patients provided tissue from their axillary draining lymph nodes. The CDR3 has 14 residues. V lost 3 bases, J lost 7 bases, and 12 bases lay in between. In germline, CDR1 is SGHAT, CDR2 FQNNGV. The table lists this clonotype with many counts. Its antigen is as yet unknown. TCRdb re-called the multiplex PCR reads through MiXCR, storing one row per CDR3 protein. The table lists 270,000 or so distinct CDR3 sequences, 30% of them singletons. The clonotype comes from a female donor with breast cancer. Some clones in this sample may be carry-over from other donors' samples. Sequenced: axillary lymph node tissue. The chain links TRBV11-2 to TRBJ2-2; TRBD2 is a possible D gene (5 bases). The CDR3 DNA follows: TGTGCCAGCAGCTTTGGTAGCGACGTCGGGGAGCTGTTTTTT. This sequence encodes CASSFGSDVGELFF.